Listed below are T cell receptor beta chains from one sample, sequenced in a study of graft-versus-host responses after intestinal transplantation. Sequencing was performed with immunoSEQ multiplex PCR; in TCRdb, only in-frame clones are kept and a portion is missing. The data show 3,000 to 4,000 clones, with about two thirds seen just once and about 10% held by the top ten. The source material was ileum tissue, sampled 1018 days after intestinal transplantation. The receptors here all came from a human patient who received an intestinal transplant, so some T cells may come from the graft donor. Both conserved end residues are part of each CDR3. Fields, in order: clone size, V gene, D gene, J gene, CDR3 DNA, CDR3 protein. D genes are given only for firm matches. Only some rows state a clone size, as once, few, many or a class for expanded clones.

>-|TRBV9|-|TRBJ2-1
TGTGCCAGCAGCTTAGGTGGGGGACGGGATGAGCAGTTCTTC
CASSLGGGRDEQFF
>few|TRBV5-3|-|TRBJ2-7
TGTGCCAGAAGCTGGGACGGCAGAGGGCTTTCCTACGAGCAGTACTTC
CARSWDGRGLSYEQYF
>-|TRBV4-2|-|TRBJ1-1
TGTGCCAGCAGCCAAGGTATAGGGGACCCTGAAGCTTTCTTT
CASSQGIGDPEAFF
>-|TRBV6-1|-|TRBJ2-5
TGTGCCAGCAGTGAATTGGCAGGTGGGCCCTCCTTGGGGACCCAGTACTTC
CASSELAGGPSLGTQYF
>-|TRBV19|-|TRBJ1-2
TGTGCCAGTAGTATACCTACCTCTCCCTATGGCTACACCTTC
CASSIPTSPYGYTF
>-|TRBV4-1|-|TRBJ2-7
TGCGCCAGCAGCCCGGGACTTGTCATCCACGAGCAGTACTTC
CASSPGLVIHEQYF
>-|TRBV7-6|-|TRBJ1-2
TGTGCCAGCAGCTTAAGTGCGGGGAGCGGCTACACCTTC
CASSLSAGSGYTF
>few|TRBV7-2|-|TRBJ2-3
TGTGCCAGCAGCTCGGCGTTAGGAACGCAGTATTTT
CASSSALGTQYF
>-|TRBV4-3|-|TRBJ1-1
TGCGCCAGCAGCCAAGATGCTGGGGGCGTCACTGAAGCTTTCTTT
CASSQDAGGVTEAFF
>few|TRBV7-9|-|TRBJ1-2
TGTGCCAGCAGCTTGTCTCAGGGGAGGTTTGCCTATGGCTACACCTTC
CASSLSQGRFAYGYTF
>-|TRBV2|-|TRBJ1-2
TGTGCCAGCAGTGGGGGGAGGAACTATGGCTACACCTTC
CASSGGRNYGYTF
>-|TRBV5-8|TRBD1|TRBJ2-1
TGTGCCGGAAAAGGACAGGGCCTCTACAATGAGCAGTTCTTC
CAGKGQGLYNEQFF
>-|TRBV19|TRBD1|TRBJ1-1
TGTGCCAGTAGTATAGTCGCAGGGGGCTTTTTCATGAACACTGAAGCTTTCTTT
CASSIVAGGFFMNTEAFF
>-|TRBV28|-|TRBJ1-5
TGTGCCAGCAGTTTATGGGTTCAGGGGCCCCAGCATTTT
CASSLWVQGPQHF
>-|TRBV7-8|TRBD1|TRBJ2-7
TGTGCCAGCAGCCCCGGACAGGGTCCGTTCGAGGGGCAGTACTTC
CASSPGQGPFEGQYF
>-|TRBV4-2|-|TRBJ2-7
TGTGCCAGCAGCTTGGGGGGCCAGGTAGGGTACGAGCAGTACTTC
CASSLGGQVGYEQYF
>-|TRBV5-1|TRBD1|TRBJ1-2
TGCGCCAGCAGCTTGGGACAGGGGGCGAGTGGCTACACCTTC
CASSLGQGASGYTF
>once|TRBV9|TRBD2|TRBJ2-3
TGTGCCAGCAGCGTAGTGTTAGCGGGGGGCACAGATACGCAGTATTTT
CASSVVLAGGTDTQYF
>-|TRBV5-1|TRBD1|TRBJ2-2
TGCGCCAGCAGCTTTAGGACAGGGGCCGGGGAGCTGTTTTTT
CASSFRTGAGELFF
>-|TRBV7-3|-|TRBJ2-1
TGTGCCAGCAGCTTCCGACGGGGAGATGAGCAGTTCTTC
CASSFRRGDEQFF
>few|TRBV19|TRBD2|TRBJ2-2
TGTGCCCGACCCGGGACTAGCGGGAGAGCCCCAGGGGACACCGGGGAGCTGTTTTTT
CARPGTSGRAPGDTGELFF
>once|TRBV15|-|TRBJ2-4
TGTGCCACCAGCGGTAGCACGGGCCCCAGCCAAAACATTCAGTACTTC
CATSGSTGPSQNIQYF
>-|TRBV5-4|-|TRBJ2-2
TGTGCCAGCAGCTTTCCCACCGGGGAGCTGTTTTTT
CASSFPTGELFF
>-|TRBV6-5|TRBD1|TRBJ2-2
TGTGCCAGCACCCTGGACAGGAGAAACACCGGGGAGCTGTTTTTT
CASTLDRRNTGELFF
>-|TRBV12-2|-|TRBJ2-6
TGTGCAAGTCGCTCCGGGCCGACCACACAAAGTCGGGCCAACGTCCTGACTTTC
CASRSGPTTQSRANVLTF
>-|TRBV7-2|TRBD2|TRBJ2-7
TGTGCCAGCAGCTTTAGCGGGCGCTCCTACGAGCAGTACTTC
CASSFSGRSYEQYF
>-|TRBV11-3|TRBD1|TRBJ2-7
TGTGCCAGCAGCCCAGACAGGGCTACCTACGAGCAGTACTTC
CASSPDRATYEQYF
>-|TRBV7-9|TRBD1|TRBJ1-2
TGTGCCAGCAGCTCGCAGGGGGGGGCTGGTGGCTACACCTTC
CASSSQGGAGGYTF
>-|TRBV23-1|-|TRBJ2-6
TGCGCCAGCACCTTAGGATGGGCTTTCTACTCCCACTCTGGGGCCAACGTCCTGACTTTC
CASTLGWAFYSHSGANVLTF
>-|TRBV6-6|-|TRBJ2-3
TGTGCCAGCAGTTACTCGTTCGCGGGGCACACAGATACGCAGTATTTT
CASSYSFAGHTDTQYF
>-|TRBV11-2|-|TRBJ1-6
TGTGCCAGCAGCTTAAGGGGACCCAATAATTCACCCCTCCACTTT
CASSLRGPNNSPLHF
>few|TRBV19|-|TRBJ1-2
TGTGCCAGTAGTCGACGGAGGGGCTACACCTTC
CASSRRRGYTF
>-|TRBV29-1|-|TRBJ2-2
TGCAGCGTTGGCGGGCTGAACACCGGGGAGCTGTTTTTT
CSVGGLNTGELFF
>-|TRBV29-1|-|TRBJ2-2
TGCAGCGTTTCTGGGACCCCAGGTACAGGCACCGGGGAGCTGTTTTTT
CSVSGTPGTGTGELFF
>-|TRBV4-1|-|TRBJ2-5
TGCGCCAGCAGCCAATGGGGGTCCACCGAGACCCAGTACTTC
CASSQWGSTETQYF
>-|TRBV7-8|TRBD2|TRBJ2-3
TGTGCCAGCAGCTTATCGCCTAGCGGGGGTGTAGATACGCAGTATTTT
CASSLSPSGGVDTQYF
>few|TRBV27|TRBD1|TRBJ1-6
TGTGCCAGCAGTTTTTCCAGGGGGCGTTCACCCCTCCACTTT
CASSFSRGRSPLHF
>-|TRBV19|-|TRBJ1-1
TGTGCCAGCAGGGGCTTTGAAGCTTTCTTT
CASRGFEAFF
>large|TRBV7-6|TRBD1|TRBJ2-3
TGTGCCAGCAGCTTAGCGCGACAGGGGGCCACAGATACGCAGTATTTT
CASSLARQGATDTQYF
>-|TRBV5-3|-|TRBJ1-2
TGTGCCAGAAGGGGACACCCCTATGGCTACACCTTC
CARRGHPYGYTF
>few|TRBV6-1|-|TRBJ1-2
TGTGCCAGCAGTGAAGAAACTTCCCCCTATGGCTACACCTTC
CASSEETSPYGYTF
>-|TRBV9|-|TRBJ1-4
TGTGCCAGCAGCGTCAGCTTGGACGGCGGAGAACTGTTTTTT
CASSVSLDGGELFF
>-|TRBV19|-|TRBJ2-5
TGTGCCAGTAGTCCCCGGTTCGGGACCCAGTACTTC
CASSPRFGTQYF
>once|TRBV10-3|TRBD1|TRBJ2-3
TGTGCCATCAGCGGGGACAGGGGCACAGATACGCAGTATTTT
CAISGDRGTDTQYF